The 7 T cell receptor beta chains below come from one sample, sequenced in a study of molecular identifiers for immune sequencing clone quantification. TCRdb ran MiXCR on the PCR reads and lists one entry per CDR3 protein. The profile shows under 600,000 distinct CDR3 sequences, about 20% of them singletons. Sequencing was performed on naive CD8+ T cells from blood, with Jurkat cell RNA spiked in. The sample's subset: FACS-sorted CD8+CD4-CCR7+CD45RA+ naive T cells. The origin of the receptors is a human donor in good health. Some libraries in this study had Jurkat cell RNA spiked in.

This clonotype was detected many times. This chain uses TRBV29-1 with TRBJ2-3; no clear D. The CDR3 is 12 amino acids. Germline CDR1 and CDR2: SQVTM and ANQGSEA. V was trimmed by 2 bases and J by 2 bases, leaving 5 bases between them. CDR3 in DNA: TGCAGCGTTGAACTTTACACAGATACGCAGTATTTT. Protein product: CSVELYTDTQYF.

This chain links TRBV15 with TRBJ2-3, with D perhaps being TRBD1 or TRBD2 (5 bases each). The CDR3 spans 17 residues. Germline V CDR1 and CDR2: LNHNV, YYDKDF (reference sequence). V lost 4 bases and J lost 2, with 19 bases in between. The DNA of the CDR3 is TGTGCCACCAGCAAGGGTTTAGGGTGGGGGAACACAGATACGCAGTATTTT. Encoded protein: CATSKGLGWGNTDTQYF.

In DNA form, the CDR3 reads TGCGCCAGCAGCCAAGATCGGGTAGCGGGAGCAGTGGAGACCCAGTACTTC. Amino acid sequence: CASSQDRVAGAVETQYF. V usage is TRBV4-3 and J usage is TRBJ2-5; 9 bases align to TRBD2. The ends lost 0 bases at V and 5 bases at J; junction bases unmatched: 10. The CDR3 has 17 amino acids. The V gene's germline CDR1 is LGHNA and CDR2 YSLEER.

This rearrangement joins TRBV27 to TRBJ2-7; 10 bases match TRBD1. Looked up from germline, CDR1 is MNHEY and CDR2 is SMNVEV (reference sequence). The trim removed 3 bases at V and 3 bases at J, leaving 11 bases unmatched. The CDR3 loop spans 17 amino acids. This CDR3 reads CASSFLLGTGDNYEQYF. DNA for the CDR3: TGTGCCAGCAGTTTCCTGTTGGGGACAGGGGATAACTACGAGCAGTACTTC.

For this clonotype: A much larger clone is a single base away; this may be a read error. The chain combines TRBV14 with TRBJ2-2, with 7 nucleotides matching TRBD2. Germline loops: CDR1 SGHDN, CDR2 FVKESK. The trim removed 0 bases at V and 6 bases at J, leaving 10 bases unmatched. The CDR3 contains 17 residues. The CDR3: CASSQDPLAANAGELFF. Written as DNA, the CDR3 is TGTGCCAGCAGCCAAGATCCCCTAGCGGCCAACGCCGGGGAGCTGTTTTTT.

This clonotype has at least ten counts. The V gene is TRBV5-1, the J gene TRBJ1-1, with D unclear. CDR1 SGHRS and CDR2 YFSETQ come from the germline V gene. V was clipped by 0 bases and J by 4 bases, with 19 bases between them. The CDR3 consists of 17 residues. This CDR3 is CASSLAAPGPSVTEAFF. In DNA form, the CDR3 reads TGCGCCAGCAGCTTGGCAGCACCCGGCCCAAGCGTCACTGAAGCTTTCTTT.

This sequence joins TRBV19 and TRBJ1-1; D not resolved. V lost 1 base and J 1 base, leaving 7 bases between the germline ends. This CDR3 has 14 amino acids. From germline, CDR1 is LNHDA and CDR2 SQIVND (reference sequence). The CDR3 nucleotides read TGTGCCAGTAGTATAGTCCCGGCGAACACTGAAGCTTTCTTT. Residues: CASSIVPANTEAFF.